The 30 T cell receptor beta chains in this list originate from one sample, sequenced in a study of cytomegalovirus exposure and HLA in healthy donors. Both 60 Vbeta primers and 13 Jbeta primers went into the PCR. Sequencing was performed with immunoSEQ multiplex PCR; in TCRdb, only in-frame clones are kept and a portion is missing. The sample carries about 160,000 clones, about 85% recorded once. The sample comprised PBMCs. The receptors were gathered from a woman aged 50 to 60 in good health and CMV-seropositive.

The V call is TRBV5-1, the J call TRBJ2-7, with D tentatively TRBD1 (6 bases). This CDR3 comprises 15 residues. Germline CDR1 is SGHRS and CDR2 is YFSETQ. V was shortened by 7 bases and J by 2 bases, with 19 bases between the two germline ends. The CDR3, as DNA: TGCGCCAGCGCGACGGGGATCGGACAGCCCTACGAGCAGTACTTC. This gives the protein CASATGIGQPYEQYF.

J is TRBJ2-3 and V is TRBV19; D is ambiguous. With 3 bases removed from V and 6 bases from J, the gap between germline ends came to 10 bases. CDR1 is LNHDA and CDR2 is SQIVND in the germline V gene (reference sequence). There are 13 residues in the CDR3. This CDR3 is CASSIGPRDTQYF. The CDR3 bases are TGTGCCAGTAGTATCGGCCCTAGGGATACGCAGTATTTT.

This clone was detected once. The gene calls are TRBV5-1 and TRBJ2-3, with 11 bases that match TRBD1. V was pared by 7 bases and J by 4 bases, with 5 bases of the junction left unmatched. This CDR3 contains 14 residues. The germline V gene encodes CDR1 SGHRS and CDR2 YFSETQ. CDR3 nucleotides: TGCGCCAGCCGGTGGACAGGGGGCGCAGATACGCAGTATTTT. This translates into CASRWTGGADTQYF.

This clone has only one observation. The chain is built from TRBV6-5 and TRBJ2-2; D is unresolved. This CDR3 contains 14 residues. V dropped 8 bases and J dropped 3 bases, with 13 bases sitting between them. Germline lookup yields CDR1 MNHEY and CDR2 SVGAGI. In DNA form, the CDR3 reads TGTGCCAGCTTACGGTACCGCGACACCGGGGAGCTGTTTTTT. Translating it yields CASLRYRDTGELFF.

The V and J genes are TRBV28 and TRBJ2-2; possibly TRBD1 for D (6 bases). Germline V gene data show CDR1 as MDHEN and CDR2 as SYDVKM. The CDR3 loop spans 13 amino acids. V lost 8 bases and J lost 0, with 7 bases in between. The CDR3 spells CASRDTNTGELFF. The CDR3 region has the DNA TGTGCCAGCCGGGACACGAACACCGGGGAGCTGTTTTTT.

This chain links TRBV5-1 with TRBJ1-2, with 8 bases aligning to TRBD1. Losses at the gene ends were 0 bases for V and 6 bases for J; bases not matched to a gene: 4. CDR1 and CDR2 from the germline V gene are SGHRS and YFSETQ. The CDR3 consists of 14 residues. The chain's CDR3 is CASSLGQGRDGYTF. CDR3 nucleotide sequence: TGCGCCAGCAGCTTGGGACAGGGGAGGGATGGCTACACCTTC.

The genes are TRBV28 and TRBJ1-2; possibly TRBD1 for D (6 bases). The germline gives CDR1 MDHEN, CDR2 SYDVKM. This CDR3 contains 14 residues. Trimming took off 6 bases at V and 4 bases at J, with 15 bases between the two ends. The CDR3 DNA reads as TGTGCCAGCAGGGGCCCGGACAGTTTCTATGGCTACACCTTC. Residues: CASRGPDSFYGYTF.

The CDR3 protein is CASSPSTGAYEQYF. Here the CDR3 DNA reads TGTGCCAGCAGCCCGTCGACAGGAGCCTACGAGCAGTACTTC. The chain uses TRBV7-6 and TRBJ2-7; possible D gene TRBD1, 6 bases. Germline loops: CDR1 SGHVS, CDR2 FNYEAQ. The V end lost 5 bases, the J end lost 2 bases, and 13 bases lay between the germline ends. The CDR3 length is 14 residues.

This chain uses TRBV18 with TRBJ2-2; D call uncertain. The CDR3 is made up of 13 amino acids. Trimming stripped 3 bases from V and 6 bases from J, with 8 bases between. Germline CDR1 reads KGHSH; CDR2 reads LQKENI. CDR3 region: CASSPIRAGELFF. The CDR3 DNA reads TGTGCCAGCTCACCGATCCGCGCCGGGGAGCTGTTTTTT.

J is TRBJ1-3 and V is TRBV7-2, with D tentatively TRBD1 (6 bases). With 7 bases removed from V and 0 bases from J, the gap between germline ends came to 16 bases. This CDR3 has 16 amino acids. Germline CDR1 is SGHTA and CDR2 is FQGNSA. In nucleotides, the CDR3 is TGTGCCAGCACCCCGGGGGGGGGCTACTCTGGAAACACCATATATTTT. Translated: CASTPGGGYSGNTIYF.

This clone appeared a single time. This chain connects TRBV19 to TRBJ1-2, with 7 bases lining up with TRBD1. This CDR3 has 15 residues. V was clipped by 4 bases and J by 0 bases; unmatched bases: 5. CDR1 and CDR2 from the germline V gene are LNHDA and SQIVND (reference sequence). This CDR3 reads CASSRGQLTNYGYTF. CDR3 bases: TGTGCCAGTAGTAGGGGACAGCTGACTAACTATGGCTACACCTTC.

The chain has TRBV6-5 and TRBJ2-3; 7 bases fit TRBD1. This CDR3 is built from 16 residues. Per the germline V gene, CDR1 is MNHEY and CDR2 is SVGAGI. V gave up 0 bases and J gave up 1 base; unmatched junction bases: 4. DNA of the CDR3: TGTGCCAGCAGTTACTCAGGGACAGTGCGCACAGATACGCAGTATTTT. Translation: CASSYSGTVRTDTQYF.

In its sample, this clone was seen once. V gene TRBV5-1 combines with J gene TRBJ2-5, with 10 bases aligning to TRBD1. The DNA end is more similar to TRBJ2-7, so the J call may be wrong. There are 15 residues in the CDR3. Germline loops: CDR1 SGHRS, CDR2 YFSETQ. CDR3 DNA sequence: TGCGCCAGCAGCTCCGGGACAGGGGACCCATACGAGCAGTACTTC. This encodes CASSSGTGDPYEQYF.

The chain has TRBV6-6 and TRBJ2-5; 7 nucleotides agree with TRBD1. This CDR3 spans 15 amino acids. Unmatched junction bases numbered 6, after V lost 0 bases and J lost 5 bases. Germline lookup yields CDR1 MNHNY and CDR2 SVGAGI (reference sequence). As DNA, the CDR3 is TGTGCCAGCAGTTACTCCGGCGACAGGGCGGAGACCCAGTACTTC. Translating it yields CASSYSGDRAETQYF.

This chain joins TRBV4-3 and TRBJ2-1, with D unresolved. Trimming pared 0 bases from V and 0 bases from J, leaving 9 bases between. Per germline, CDR1 LGHNA and CDR2 YSLEER. This CDR3 is 16 amino acids long. The CDR3 reads CASSQDSGSSYNEQFF. CDR3 sequence (DNA): TGCGCCAGCAGCCAAGATTCAGGTAGCTCCTACAATGAGCAGTTCTTC.

The rearrangement joins TRBV6-5 to TRBJ1-1; 7 nucleotides match TRBD1. CDR1 MNHEY and CDR2 SVGAGI come from the germline V gene. This CDR3 comprises 14 residues. With 5 bases clipped from V and 4 bases from J, the junction kept 7 bases outside the gene matches. CDR3 DNA: TGTGCCAGCAGTGAGAACAGGGGCACCACTGAAGCTTTCTTT. Its protein product is CASSENRGTTEAFF.

This chain uses TRBV4-3 with TRBJ2-2; 10 bases are a match to TRBD2. Losses at the gene ends were 2 bases for V and 5 bases for J; bases not matched to a gene: 5. The CDR3 covers 16 residues. Germline V gene data show CDR1 as LGHNA and CDR2 as YSLEER. CDR3: CASSQRTSGPTGELFF. The CDR3, as DNA: TGCGCCAGCAGCCAACGGACTAGCGGACCTACCGGGGAGCTGTTTTTT.

This rearrangement joins TRBV6-1 to TRBJ2-7, with 9 nucleotides matching TRBD2. CDR1 and CDR2 from the germline V gene are MNHNS and SASEGT. CDR3 size: 14 residues. V shed 6 bases and J 6 bases; nucleotides not matched to a gene: 9. CDR3 DNA: TGTGCCAGCAGGCGGCAAGCGGGAGGAAGCGAGCAGTACTTC. Translated, it gives CASRRQAGGSEQYF.

The chain is built from TRBV19 and TRBJ1-2; D unclear. This CDR3 is 15 amino acids long. With 3 bases removed from V and 0 bases from J, the gap between germline ends came to 11 bases. The germline CDR1 and CDR2 sequences are LNHDA and SQIVND (reference sequence). As DNA, the CDR3 is TGTGCCAGTAGTATCCGGGGAGACGCTAACTATGGCTACACCTTC. It encodes CASSIRGDANYGYTF. Complete variable domain (other parts from reference TRBV19 and TRBJ1-2): DGGITQSPKYLFRKEGQNVTLSCEQNLNHDAMYWYRQDPGQGLRLIYYSQIVNDFQKGDIAEGYSVSREKKESFPLTVTSAQKNPTAFYLCASSIRGDANYGYTFGSGTRLTVV.

The table lists this clone with a count of one. The gene calls are TRBV19 and TRBJ2-6; possible D gene TRBD1, 5 bases. This CDR3 is built from 15 residues. Trimming stripped 7 bases from V and 4 bases from J, with 14 bases between. Germline-derived CDR1 and CDR2 are LNHDA and SQIVND (reference sequence). CDR3 sequence (DNA): TGTGCCAGTAAAAAGGGGCTAGGAGGGGCCAACGTCCTGACTTTC. Residues: CASKKGLGGANVLTF.

The chain combines TRBV10-2 with TRBJ1-2, with a tentative D call TRBD1 (5 bases). The CDR3 length is 20 residues. Trimming removed 0 bases from V and 8 bases from J, with 31 bases in between. CDR1 and CDR2 (germline): WSHSY, SAAADI. CDR3 DNA: TGCGCCAGCAGTGAGTCCGGGAGGATGGGACGGGGGTCGGGGATGAGCGGCTACACCTTC. Encoded protein: CASSESGRMGRGSGMSGYTF.

This clone was seen a single time. V is TRBV5-1 and J is TRBJ1-1; D might be TRBD1 (6 bases). The germline V gene has CDR1 SGHRS and CDR2 YFSETQ. The V end lost 0 bases, the J end lost 6 bases, and 15 bases lay between the germline ends. The CDR3 covers 15 residues. The CDR3 is CASSLVGGQGPEAFF. The DNA for the CDR3 is TGCGCCAGCAGCTTGGTCGGGGGGCAGGGTCCTGAAGCTTTCTTT.

The genes are TRBV4-2 and TRBJ1-1; weak D call: TRBD1 (5 bases). The CDR3 is made up of 15 amino acids. V was clipped by 4 bases and J by 8 bases, with 20 bases between them. Germline CDR1 LGHNA, CDR2 YNFKEQ. The CDR3 loop is CASSLYMGGEAEAFF. The CDR3 nucleotides are TGTGCCAGCAGCCTCTACATGGGGGGAGAAGCCGAAGCTTTCTTT.

This clone has only one observation. The genes are TRBV4-1 and TRBJ2-7; the D gene is possibly TRBD2 (5 bases). V dropped 4 bases and J dropped 1 base, with 11 bases sitting between them. This CDR3 is 14 amino acids long. The V gene's germline CDR1 is MGHRA and CDR2 YSYEKL. In nucleotides, the CDR3 is TGCGCCAGCAGCCCGCGGACTGAATCCTACGAGCAGTACTTC. Its translation is CASSPRTESYEQYF.

The chain recombines TRBV6-6 with TRBJ1-2; D uncertain. The CDR3 covers 14 residues. Germline lookup yields CDR1 MNHNY and CDR2 SVGAGI (reference sequence). Trimming took 8 bases from V and 0 from J, leaving 13 bases between them. The CDR3 DNA is TGTGCCAGCCGCCAGGCAATAGCTAACTATGGCTACACCTTC. It specifies CASRQAIANYGYTF.

The gene calls are TRBV7-3 and TRBJ2-4; D not resolved. Per germline, CDR1 SGHTA and CDR2 FQGTGA. CDR3 size: 14 residues. The germline V and J ends were trimmed by 5 bases and 8 bases, with 16 bases remaining between them. CDR3 sequence (DNA): TGTGCCAGCAGCCCCACCCCTTCCTTAGACATTCAGTACTTC. This encodes CASSPTPSLDIQYF.

This clone has just a few counts. This sequence joins TRBV19 and TRBJ2-7; 9 bases fit TRBD2. Germline V gene lookup returns CDR1 LNHDA and CDR2 SQIVND (reference sequence). J was trimmed by 0 bases and V by 3 bases; bases with no gene match: 6. The CDR3 has 16 amino acids. CDR3 DNA: TGTGCCAGTAGTATTCAAAGCGGGGGGCACTCCTACGAGCAGTACTTC. This translates into CASSIQSGGHSYEQYF.

The J gene is TRBJ1-6, the V gene TRBV7-2; 7 nucleotides align to TRBD1. The junction had 4 bases not matched to a gene; V was cut back by 3 bases and J by 8 bases. Germline V gives CDR1 SGHTA, CDR2 FQGNSA. The CDR3 is 14 amino acids. CDR3 region: CASSLTGLDSPLHF. The CDR3 nucleotides read TGTGCCAGCAGCTTGACAGGGTTAGATTCACCCCTCCACTTT.

V usage is TRBV27 and J usage is TRBJ2-1; 12 bases agree with TRBD2. Germline trimming cut 3 bases from V and 7 bases from J; bases unmatched to any gene: 7. The CDR3 totals 16 residues. Germline V CDR1 and CDR2: MNHEY, SMNVEV (reference sequence). CDR3 protein: CASSFSGLAGRNEQFF. CDR3 nucleotides: TGTGCCAGCAGTTTCTCAGGACTAGCGGGAAGGAATGAGCAGTTCTTC.

The chain links TRBV4-2 to TRBJ2-2, with D unresolved. Between the trimmed V and J ends, which lost 0 bases and 2 bases, there was a span of 7 bases. The V gene's germline CDR1 is LGHNA and CDR2 YNFKEQ. There are 15 residues in the CDR3. CDR3 coding DNA: TGTGCCAGCAGCCAAGATTATCTTAACACCGGGGAGCTGTTTTTT. Amino acid sequence: CASSQDYLNTGELFF.